The entry that follows covers one TCR beta chain sequence. Its cognate antigen is unknown. This specimen belongs to a study of human T cells and chemical hapten exposure. Whole-study results and caveats: Patch test score tracked positively with PT1 expanded TCR counts.

Time point meaning: patch test 1, 2 weeks after DPC sensitization. Treatment: therapeutic diphenylcyclopropenone sensitization with weekly scalp DPC. In germline, CDR1 is SGDLS, CDR2 YYNGEE. Trimming left V 2 bases short and J 2 bases short, with 2 bases between. The CDR3 is 13 residues long. Authors' methods: TCRs per sample had a median of roughly 93,000 and ranged from roughly 20,000 to 690,600. From the RACE reads, TCRdb called clonotypes with MiXCR, one entry per CDR3 protein. TCRdb, rather than the study authors, made the V and J calls. The sample carries fewer than 100,000 distinct CDR3 sequences, 12% recorded once.

The specimen was whole blood, collected in connection with sensitization to the hapten diphenylcyclopropenone (DPC). The genes are TRBV9 and TRBJ2-6; D remains ambiguous. The clonotype comes from a woman in her thirties or forties with alopecia areata. Some clones in this sample may be carry-over from other donors' samples. This CDR3 reads CASSVPGANVLTF. The CDR3 region has the DNA TGTGCCAGCAGCGTGCCTGGGGCCAACGTCCTGACTTTC.